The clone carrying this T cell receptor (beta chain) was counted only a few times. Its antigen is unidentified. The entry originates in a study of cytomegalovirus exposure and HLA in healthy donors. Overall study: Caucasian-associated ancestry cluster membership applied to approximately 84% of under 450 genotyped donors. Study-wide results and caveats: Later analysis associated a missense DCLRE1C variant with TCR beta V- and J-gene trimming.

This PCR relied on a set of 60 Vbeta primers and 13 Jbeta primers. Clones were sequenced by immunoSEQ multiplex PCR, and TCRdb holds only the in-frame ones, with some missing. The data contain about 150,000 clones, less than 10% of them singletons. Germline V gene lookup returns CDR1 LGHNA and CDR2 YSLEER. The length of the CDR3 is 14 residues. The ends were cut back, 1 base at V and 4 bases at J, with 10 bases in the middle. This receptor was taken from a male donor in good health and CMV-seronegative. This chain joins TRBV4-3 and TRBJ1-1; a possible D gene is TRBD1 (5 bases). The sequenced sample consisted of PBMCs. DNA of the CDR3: TGCGCCAGCAGCCAAGGGTCCGGGGGCACTGAAGCTTTCTTT. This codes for CASSQGSGGTEAFF.